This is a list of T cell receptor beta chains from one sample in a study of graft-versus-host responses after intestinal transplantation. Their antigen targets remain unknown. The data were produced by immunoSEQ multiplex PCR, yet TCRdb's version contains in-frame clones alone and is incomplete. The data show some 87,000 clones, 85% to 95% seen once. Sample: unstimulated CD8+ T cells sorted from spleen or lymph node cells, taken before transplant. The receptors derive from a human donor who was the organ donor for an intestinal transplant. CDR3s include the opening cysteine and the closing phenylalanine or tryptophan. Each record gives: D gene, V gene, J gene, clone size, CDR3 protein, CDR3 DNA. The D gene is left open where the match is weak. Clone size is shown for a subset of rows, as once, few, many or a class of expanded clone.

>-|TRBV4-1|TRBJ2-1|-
CASSQDSFSSYNEQFF
TGCGCCAGCAGCCAAGATTCTTTTAGCTCCTACAATGAGCAGTTCTTC
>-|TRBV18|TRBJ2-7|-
CASSPPGLRTYEQYF
TGTGCCAGCTCACCACCGGGGCTTCGGACCTACGAGCAGTACTTC
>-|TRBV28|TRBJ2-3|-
CASSSPRGITSDTQYF
TGTGCCAGCAGTTCTCCCAGAGGGATTACTTCAGATACGCAGTATTTT
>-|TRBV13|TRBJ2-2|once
CASSLFGTGNTGELFF
-
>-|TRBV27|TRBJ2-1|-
CASSLLRGAANEQFF
TGTGCCAGCAGTTTACTACGCGGAGCCGCGAATGAGCAGTTCTTC
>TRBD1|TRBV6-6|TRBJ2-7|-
CASSDRDRGYYEQYF
TGTGCCAGCAGTGACAGGGACAGGGGCTACTACGAGCAGTACTTC
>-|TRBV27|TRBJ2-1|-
CASSLRGNNEQFF
TGTGCCAGCAGTTTACGGGGAAATAATGAGCAGTTCTTC
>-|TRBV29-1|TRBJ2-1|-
CSVGLNNEQFF
TGCAGCGTTGGTCTAAACAATGAGCAGTTCTTC
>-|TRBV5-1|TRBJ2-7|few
CASSFYGYEQYF
TGCGCCAGCAGCTTTTACGGGTACGAGCAGTACTTC
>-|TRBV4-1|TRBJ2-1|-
CASSYTEEFMNEQFF
TGCGCCAGCAGCTACACCGAGGAGTTTATGAATGAGCAGTTCTTC
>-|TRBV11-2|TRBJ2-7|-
CASSLRKGERVYYEQYF
TGTGCCAGCAGCTTAAGAAAAGGGGAACGCGTATACTACGAGCAGTACTTC
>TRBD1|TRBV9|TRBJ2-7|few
CASSGGQFGAYEQYF
TGTGCCAGCAGCGGGGGACAGTTTGGAGCCTACGAGCAGTACTTC
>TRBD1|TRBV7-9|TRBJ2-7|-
CASSPAGTVNRHEQYF
TGTGCCAGCAGCCCCGCCGGGACAGTAAATCGTCACGAGCAGTACTTC
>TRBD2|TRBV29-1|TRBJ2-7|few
CSVEVGLAGGGEQYF
TGCAGCGTTGAAGTGGGACTAGCGGGAGGGGGTGAGCAGTACTTC
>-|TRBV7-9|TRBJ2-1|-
CASSRLSSYNEQFF
TGTGCCAGCAGCCGACTTAGCTCCTACAATGAGCAGTTCTTC
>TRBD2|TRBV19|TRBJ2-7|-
CASSIGGSSYEQYF
TGTGCCAGTAGTATCGGGGGGAGCTCCTACGAGCAGTACTTC
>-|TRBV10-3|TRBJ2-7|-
CAISGQAYEQYF
TGTGCCATCAGCGGACAAGCCTACGAGCAGTACTTC
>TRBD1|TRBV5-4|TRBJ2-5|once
CASRRRSDRGPGETQYF
TGTGCCAGCAGGCGACGGAGCGACAGGGGGCCGGGTGAGACCCAGTACTTC
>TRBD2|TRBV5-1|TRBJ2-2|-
CASETSLNTGELFF
TGCGCCAGCGAGACTAGCCTGAACACCGGGGAGCTGTTTTTT
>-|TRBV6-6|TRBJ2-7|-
CASSYAGSSYEQYF
TGTGCCAGCAGTTATGCGGGGAGCTCCTACGAGCAGTACTTC
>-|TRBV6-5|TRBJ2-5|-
CASSYQGSETQYF
TGTGCCAGCAGTTACCAGGGTTCAGAGACCCAGTACTTC
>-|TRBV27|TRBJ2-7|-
CASSFPGGMQYF
TGTGCCAGCAGTTTTCCAGGGGGGATGCAGTACTTC
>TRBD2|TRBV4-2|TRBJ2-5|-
CASSRELAGEEETQYF
TGTGCCAGCAGCCGTGAACTAGCGGGAGAAGAAGAGACCCAGTACTTC
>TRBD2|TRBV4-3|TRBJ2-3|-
CASSRTSGTSTDTQYF
TGCGCCAGCAGCAGGACTAGCGGGACTAGCACAGATACGCAGTATTTT
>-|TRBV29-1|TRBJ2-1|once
CSVLGGSNEQFF
TGCAGCGTTCTCGGGGGATCCAATGAGCAGTTCTTC
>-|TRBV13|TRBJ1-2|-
CASSSQVSLNGYTF
TGTGCCAGCAGCTCGCAGGTATCCTTGAATGGCTACACCTTC
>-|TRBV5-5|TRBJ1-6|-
CASSLGAGSPLHF
TGTGCCAGCAGCTTGGGTGCGGGTTCACCCCTCCACTTT
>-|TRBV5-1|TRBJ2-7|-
CASSLVEKGEDYEQYF
TGCGCCAGCAGCTTGGTGGAGAAGGGGGAAGACTACGAGCAGTACTTC
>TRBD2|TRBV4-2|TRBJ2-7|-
CASSQASGGTYEQYF
TGTGCCAGCAGCCAAGCGAGCGGGGGGACCTACGAGCAGTACTTC
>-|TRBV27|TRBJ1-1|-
CASSLGAGVKSTEAFF
TGTGCCAGCAGTTTAGGGGCGGGGGTCAAAAGCACTGAAGCTTTCTTT
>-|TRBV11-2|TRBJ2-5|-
CASSLLFGFQGTQYF
TGTGCCAGCAGCTTACTTTTCGGGTTCCAAGGGACCCAGTACTTC
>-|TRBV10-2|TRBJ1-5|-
CASSEVAGNQPQHF
TGCGCCAGCAGTGAGGTGGCAGGTAATCAGCCCCAGCATTTT
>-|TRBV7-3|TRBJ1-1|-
CASMGPRHTEAFF
TGTGCCAGCATGGGCCCGAGACACACTGAAGCTTTCTTT
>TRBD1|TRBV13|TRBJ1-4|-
CASSPTLPRGRTNEKLFF
TGTGCCAGCAGCCCAACACTTCCCAGGGGGAGAACTAATGAAAAACTGTTTTTT
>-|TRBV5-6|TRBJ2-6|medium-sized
CASSFYYVGQRSGANVLTF
TGTGCCAGCAGCTTTTATTATGTTGGACAGCGCTCTGGGGCCAACGTCCTGACTTTC
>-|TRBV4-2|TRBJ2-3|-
CASSQELVPDTQYF
TGTGCCAGCAGCCAAGAGTTAGTCCCAGATACGCAGTATTTT
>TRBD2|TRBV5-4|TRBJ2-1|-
CASSRLAGGYNEQFF
TGTGCCAGCAGTCGCCTAGCGGGAGGTTACAATGAGCAGTTCTTC
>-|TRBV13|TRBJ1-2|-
CASSLSTADRNYGYTF
TGTGCCAGCAGCCTATCGACCGCGGACAGAAACTATGGCTACACCTTC
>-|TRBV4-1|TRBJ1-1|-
CASSQRRGTEAFF
TGCGCCAGCAGCCAGAGAAGGGGGACTGAAGCTTTCTTT
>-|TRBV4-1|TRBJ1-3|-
CASSQDQGTGNTIYF
TGCGCCAGCAGCCAAGACCAGGGAACTGGAAACACCATATATTTT
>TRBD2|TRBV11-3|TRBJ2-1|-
CASSLISGGHYNEQFF
TGTGCCAGCAGCCTAATCAGCGGGGGGCATTACAATGAGCAGTTCTTC
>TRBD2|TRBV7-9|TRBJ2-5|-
CASSFSGGAQETQYF
TGTGCCAGCAGCTTTAGCGGGGGGGCCCAAGAGACCCAGTACTTC
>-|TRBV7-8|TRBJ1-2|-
CASSLERLYGYTF
TGTGCCAGCAGCTTAGAGAGGCTCTATGGCTACACCTTC
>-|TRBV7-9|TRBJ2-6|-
CASSLEGANVLTF
TGTGCCAGCAGCCTGGAGGGGGCCAACGTCCTGACTTTC
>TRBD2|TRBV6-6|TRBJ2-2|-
CASRTSGRVTGELFF
TGTGCCAGCAGGACTAGCGGGAGGGTCACCGGGGAGCTGTTTTTT
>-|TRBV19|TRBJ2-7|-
CASSSLGTPYEQYF
TGTGCCAGTAGTAGTCTGGGGACTCCCTACGAGCAGTACTTC
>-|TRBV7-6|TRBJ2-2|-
CASSLGPGTGELFF
TGTGCCAGCAGCTTAGGTCCCGGTACCGGGGAGCTGTTTTTT
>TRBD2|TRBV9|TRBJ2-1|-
CASSVGGSGGYSYNEQFF
TGTGCCAGCAGCGTAGGGGGTAGCGGGGGGTACTCCTACAATGAGCAGTTCTTC
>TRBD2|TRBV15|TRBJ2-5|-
CATSRRRLAEETQYF
TGTGCCACCAGCAGGCGGAGACTAGCGGAAGAGACCCAGTACTTC
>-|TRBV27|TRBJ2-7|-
CASSPTGGGDPYEQYF
TGTGCCAGCAGCCCGACGGGTGGCGGTGACCCCTACGAGCAGTACTTC
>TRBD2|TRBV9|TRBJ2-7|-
CASSVEASGSSDEQYF
TGTGCCAGCAGCGTAGAAGCGAGCGGGAGTAGCGACGAGCAGTACTTC
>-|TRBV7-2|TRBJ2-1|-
CASSLLWILGDSSLNEQFF
TGTGCCAGCAGCTTACTGTGGATTTTGGGGGACTCTTCCCTCAATGAGCAGTTCTTC
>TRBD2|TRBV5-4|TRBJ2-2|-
CASSRPLGGSDTGELFF
TGTGCCAGCAGCCGGCCTCTCGGGGGGAGTGACACCGGGGAGCTGTTTTTT
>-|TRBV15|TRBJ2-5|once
CATSGGTEKETQYF
TGTGCCACCAGCGGCGGGACGGAGAAAGAGACCCAGTACTTC